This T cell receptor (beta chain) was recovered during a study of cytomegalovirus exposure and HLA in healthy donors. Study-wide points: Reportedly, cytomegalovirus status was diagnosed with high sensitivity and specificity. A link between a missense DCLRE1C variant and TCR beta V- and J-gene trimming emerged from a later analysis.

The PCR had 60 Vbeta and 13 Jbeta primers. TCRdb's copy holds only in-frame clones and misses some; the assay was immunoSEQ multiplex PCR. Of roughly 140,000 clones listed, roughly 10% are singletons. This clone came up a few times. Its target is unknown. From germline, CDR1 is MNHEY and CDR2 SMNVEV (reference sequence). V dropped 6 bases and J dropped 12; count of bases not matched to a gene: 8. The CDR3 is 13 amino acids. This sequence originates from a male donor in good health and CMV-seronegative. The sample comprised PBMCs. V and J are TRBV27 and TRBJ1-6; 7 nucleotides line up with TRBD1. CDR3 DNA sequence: TGTGCCAGCAGCCGAGACAGGGTAGTACCCCTCCACTTT. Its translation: CASSRDRVVPLHF.